The 15 T cell receptor beta chains given below trace back to one sample, sequenced in a study of blood T cell repertoires in COVID-19. The table came from immunoSEQ multiplex PCR; TCRdb's copy has only in-frame clones and leaves some out. In the table there are hundreds of thousands of clones, approximately 90% of which are singletons. The specimen was PBMCs or T cells enriched from blood (not recorded which). These receptors all stem from a young man who had recovered from COVID-19.

V and J are TRBV3-1 (or the pseudogene TRBV3-2) and TRBJ1-1; D is undetermined. Germline-derived CDR1 and CDR2 are LGHDT and YNNKEL (reference sequence). The CDR3 runs 13 residues. Deletions cut 6 bases from V and 1 base from J, with 9 bases between. CDR3 sequence (DNA): TGTGCCAGCAGTTACCTAGAGAACACTGAAGCTTTCTTT. It codes for CASSYLENTEAFF.

This chain uses TRBV25-1 with TRBJ1-1; 11 positions match TRBD1. Trimming cost V 7 bases and J 3 bases; bases outside gene matches: 7. Germline CDR1 and CDR2: MGHDK and SYGVNS. This CDR3 is built from 15 residues. The CDR3 DNA reads as TGTGCCAGCATCGGACAGGGGGCTTCTTACACTGAAGCTTTCTTT. This translates into CASIGQGASYTEAFF.

This rearrangement joins TRBV9 to TRBJ1-5, with TRBD1 as a possible D gene (6 bases). Germline CDR1 reads SGDLS; CDR2 reads YYNGEE. V shed 4 bases and J shed 6 bases, with 11 bases lying between them. CDR3 size: 13 residues. The CDR3 region is CASSPRGGQPQHF. CDR3 nucleotide sequence: TGTGCCAGCAGCCCTAGGGGGGGTCAGCCCCAGCATTTT.

The chain links TRBV3-1 (or the pseudogene TRBV3-2) to TRBJ2-7; 14 nucleotides align to TRBD2. Germline loops: CDR1 LGHDT, CDR2 YNNKEL (reference sequence). V lost 4 bases and J lost 7; bases outside the gene matches: 3. This CDR3 is 14 amino acids long. DNA of the CDR3: TGTGCCAGCAGCCTCCGACTAGCGGGGGGGGAGCAGTACTTC. Its protein is CASSLRLAGGEQYF.

The chain carries TRBV18 and TRBJ1-3; D is unresolved. The CDR3 is 16 residues long. V was cut by 2 bases and J by 0 bases, with 11 bases left in between. Germline values: CDR1 KGHSH, CDR2 LQKENI. The CDR3 spells CASSPVLEVSGNTIYF. The CDR3 bases are TGTGCCAGCTCACCAGTCCTGGAGGTCTCTGGAAACACCATATATTTT.

This sequence joins TRBV18 and TRBJ2-5; 11 nucleotides align to TRBD2. This CDR3 has 17 residues. Per the germline V gene, CDR1 is KGHSH and CDR2 is LQKENI. The trim removed 6 bases at V and 1 base at J, leaving 10 bases unmatched. DNA of the CDR3: TGTGCCAGCTCGCTGCGACTAGCGGGACTACTCCAAGAGACCCAGTACTTC. Its translation is CASSLRLAGLLQETQYF.

This chain links TRBV3-1 (or the pseudogene TRBV3-2) with TRBJ1-2, with D unclear. V dropped 1 base and J dropped 6 bases, with 15 bases sitting between them. The CDR3 covers 15 residues. CDR1 and CDR2 from the germline V gene are LGHDT and YNNKEL (reference sequence). DNA for the CDR3: TGTGCCAGCAGCCAAGGTTCCCCTAGCTGGGATGGCTACACCTTC. It translates to CASSQGSPSWDGYTF.

V and J are TRBV28 and TRBJ1-2; TRBD1 agrees at 9 bases. The V segment lost 4 bases and the J segment 6 bases; nucleotides outside the gene matches: 9. The germline gives CDR1 MDHEN, CDR2 SYDVKM. The CDR3 runs to 15 residues. The CDR3 bases are TGTGCCAGCAGTTCAGGGACAGGGATCATCCATGGCTACACCTTC. This gives the protein CASSSGTGIIHGYTF.

V usage is TRBV7-8 and J usage is TRBJ2-3; TRBD2 matches at 9 bases. CDR1 is SGHVS and CDR2 is FQNEAQ in the germline V gene. The CDR3 length is 14 residues. V lost 10 bases, J lost 1 base, and 6 bases stayed unmatched. In DNA, the CDR3 is TGTGCCACCTCAAAGCGGGGGGGCACAGATACGCAGTATTTT. Protein sequence: CATSKRGGTDTQYF. Together with reference TRBV7-8 and TRBJ2-3, the CDR3 gives the full variable domain: GAGVSQSPRYKVAKRGQDVALRCDPISGHVSLFWYQQALGQGPEFLTYFQNEAQLDKSGLPSDRFFAERPEGSVSTLKIQRTQQEDSAVYLCATSKRGGTDTQYFGPGTRLTVL.

The genes are TRBV27 and TRBJ2-1, with 8 bases matching TRBD1. This CDR3 region has 15 residues. J lost 6 bases, V lost 5 bases, and 9 bases had no gene match. Looked up from germline, CDR1 is MNHEY and CDR2 is SMNVEV (reference sequence). The chain's CDR3 is CASSHTGGSINEQFF. CDR3 DNA sequence: TGTGCCAGCAGTCACACAGGGGGATCTATCAATGAGCAGTTCTTC.

This chain connects TRBV5-6 to TRBJ1-3; possible D gene TRBD1, 5 bases. V lost 3 bases to trimming and J lost 0 bases, with 13 bases between them. CDR3 size: 16 residues. Germline CDR1 reads SGHDT; CDR2 reads YYEEEE. The CDR3 nucleotides read TGTGCCAGCAGCTGGAGAGACAGCTACTCTGGAAACACCATATATTTT. Translating it yields CASSWRDSYSGNTIYF.

This chain uses TRBV4-1 with TRBJ2-3; 7 bases are a match to TRBD2. Trimming took 0 bases from V and 0 from J; bases not matched to a gene: 9. Germline V CDR1 and CDR2: MGHRA, YSYEKL. This CDR3 has 18 amino acids. The CDR3 nucleotides are TGCGCCAGCAGCCAAGATCCCCAGCGGGGCTATAGCACAGATACGCAGTATTTT. Its protein product is CASSQDPQRGYSTDTQYF.

The V call is TRBV6-6, the J call TRBJ2-6, with unresolved D. This CDR3 is built from 14 residues. Germline V gives CDR1 MNHNY, CDR2 SVGAGI (reference sequence). With 6 bases removed from V and 0 bases from J, the gap between germline ends came to 6 bases. CDR3 nucleotides: TGTGCCAGCAGATCTAACTCTGGGGCCAACGTCCTGACTTTC. Translation gives CASRSNSGANVLTF.

The V and J genes are TRBV6-5 and TRBJ1-6; TRBD1 agrees at 7 bases. This CDR3 contains 14 residues. CDR1 and CDR2 from the germline V gene are MNHEY and SVGAGI. After removal of 2 bases from V and 7 bases from J, the junction contained 2 bases not matched to a gene. The CDR3 DNA reads as TGTGCCAGCAGTTACGGCAGGGGGAATTCACCCCTCCACTTT. Translated: CASSYGRGNSPLHF.

The chain combines TRBV5-4 with TRBJ1-1; 9 positions agree with TRBD1. Germline V gene data show CDR1 as SGHNT and CDR2 as YYREEE (reference sequence). There are 14 residues in the CDR3. Unmatched junction bases numbered 2, after V lost 4 bases and J lost 1 base. The DNA for the CDR3 is TGTGCCAGCAGCATGGGACAGGGGAACACTGAAGCTTTCTTT. Its protein product is CASSMGQGNTEAFF.